This is a list of T cell receptor beta chains from one sample in a study of shared T cell receptors in the human thymus. Some clones are missing from TCRdb's copy, which holds only in-frame ones; the method was immunoSEQ multiplex PCR. The repertoire consists of 700,000 to 750,000 clones, with 80% to 90% occurring once and the leading ten covering approximately 0.01%. These data also formed part of another study, on human thymus T cells.

Sequencing was done on a sample of thymocytes. These TCRs come from a girl less than two years old with a congenital heart defect. Each CDR3 is given with its conserved first and last residue. The D gene is left open where the match is weak. Expanded clones get a size class; other rows say once, few or many, or leave the size out.

>.|TRBV6-5|TRBJ1-2|.
CASSYTSGGTQGGYTF
TGTGCCAGCAGTTACACCTCAGGCGGGACCCAGGGCGGCTACACCTTC
>.|TRBV5-1|TRBJ2-2|.
CASNPVRGSGELFF
TGCGCCAGCAACCCAGTGCGGGGTAGCGGGGAGCTGTTTTTT
>.|TRBV5-1|TRBJ2-3|TRBD2
CASSFIRGGHSRTDTQYF
TGCGCCAGCAGCTTTATCCGGGGGGGCCATTCTAGGACAGATACGCAGTATTTT
>.|TRBV6-5|TRBJ2-5|TRBD1
CASSYKGTARETQYF
TGTGCCAGCAGTTATAAAGGGACAGCACGAGAGACCCAGTACTTC
>.|TRBV12-5|TRBJ1-1|TRBD1
CASGLPDRGKGDTEAFF
TGTGCTAGTGGTTTGCCAGACAGGGGGAAAGGGGACACTGAAGCTTTCTTT
>.|TRBV15|TRBJ1-2|.
CATSRVGRGTGRHGYTF
TGTGCCACCAGCAGAGTTGGAAGGGGAACAGGGCGACATGGCTACACCTTC
>.|TRBV6-5|TRBJ1-2|TRBD1
CASTDRGDYGYTF
TGTGCCAGCACCGACAGGGGTGACTATGGCTACACCTTC
>once|TRBV5-1|TRBJ1-6|.
CASSLIVGAQNSPLHF
TGCGCCAGCAGCTTGATTGTAGGGGCGCAGAATTCCCCCCTCCACTTT
>.|TRBV11-3|TRBJ2-7|.
CASSLGRGHEQYF
TGTGCCAGCAGCTTAGGGAGGGGGCACGAGCAGTACTTC
>.|TRBV27|TRBJ2-3|.
CASSSIEKGLPRDTQYF
TGTGCCAGCAGTTCTATCGAAAAAGGACTTCCACGGGATACGCAGTATTTT
>.|TRBV2|TRBJ1-1|.
CASRTGQNTEAFF
TGTGCCAGCCGAACAGGGCAGAACACTGAAGCTTTCTTT
>.|TRBV2|TRBJ2-7|TRBD1
CASVALRQGPFYEQYF
TGTGCCAGCGTAGCCTTGCGACAGGGGCCCTTCTACGAGCAGTACTTC
>.|TRBV27|TRBJ2-1|.
CASSFRQGLGGEQFF
TGTGCCAGCAGTTTCCGACAGGGACTAGGTGGTGAGCAGTTCTTC
>few|TRBV7-9|TRBJ1-3|.
CASSLAIAGPGNTIYF
TGTGCCAGCAGCTTAGCTATTGCAGGGCCGGGAAACACCATATATTTT
>.|TRBV5-6|TRBJ2-3|TRBD2
CASSLRLAGGHRSTDTQYF
TGTGCCAGCAGCTTGAGGCTAGCGGGGGGTCACCGTAGCACAGATACGCAGTATTTT
>.|TRBV18|TRBJ2-7|.
CASSPFVEGTYEQYF
TGTGCCAGCTCACCATTTGTCGAGGGAACCTACGAGCAGTACTTC
>.|TRBV27|TRBJ1-2|.
CASSTGARGFYGYTF
TGTGCCAGCAGTACTGGAGCCCGTGGGTTCTATGGCTACACCTTC
>.|TRBV6-5|TRBJ1-2|.
CASSPRGPLGSGYTF
TGTGCCAGCAGCCCCAGGGGCCCGTTAGGGAGCGGCTACACCTTC
>.|TRBV15|TRBJ2-1|TRBD2
CATSRDSPHSGGTRNEQFF
TGTGCCACCAGCAGAGATTCCCCACACAGCGGGGGAACTCGCAATGAGCAGTTCTTC
>.|TRBV19|TRBJ2-2|.
CASSIGRDGELFF
TGTGCCAGTAGTATTGGCAGGGACGGGGAGCTGTTTTTT
>.|TRBV2|TRBJ2-7|.
CASSEPSPNGLREQYF
TGTGCCAGCAGTGAACCAAGCCCCAATGGACTACGCGAGCAGTACTTC
>.|TRBV7-2|TRBJ1-4|.
CASSSATRARGEKLFF
TGTGCCAGCAGCTCAGCCACCAGGGCCAGGGGTGAAAAACTGTTTTTT
>.|TRBV5-1|TRBJ2-7|TRBD2
CASSPGTSGGDGEQYF
TGCGCCAGCAGCCCCGGGACTAGCGGGGGTGACGGCGAGCAGTACTTC
>.|TRBV4-1|TRBJ1-4|.
CASSQPIRGLDRNEKLFF
TGCGCCAGCAGCCAACCAATCCGAGGGTTGGACAGAAATGAAAAACTGTTTTTT
>.|TRBV18|TRBJ2-3|TRBD1
CASSRTGGAGDTQYF
TGTGCCAGCTCACGGACAGGGGGCGCGGGAGATACGCAGTATTTT
>.|TRBV19|TRBJ1-6|.
CASTGSYWSHSPLHF
TGTGCCAGTACAGGGTCCTACTGGTCCCATTCACCCCTCCACTTT
>.|TRBV11-2|TRBJ1-6|.
CASSLRGANNSPLHF
TGTGCCAGCAGCTTGCGGGGGGCTAATAATTCACCCCTCCACTTT
>.|TRBV7-3|TRBJ2-7|TRBD1
CASRGDRGAEQYF
TGTGCCAGCAGGGGGGACAGGGGTGCCGAGCAGTACTTC
>.|TRBV4-3|TRBJ2-7|TRBD1
CASSQDYLRQGAGYEQYF
TGCGCCAGCAGCCAAGATTATCTTAGACAGGGGGCTGGCTACGAGCAGTACTTC
>.|TRBV7-2|TRBJ2-5|TRBD2
CASRGTSGGPALETQYF
TGTGCCAGCAGAGGGACTAGCGGGGGGCCGGCTCTGGAGACCCAGTACTTC
>.|TRBV5-4|TRBJ2-2|.
CASSLSIANTGELFF
TGTGCCAGCAGCTTGTCAATAGCGAACACCGGGGAGCTGTTTTTT
>few|TRBV5-1|TRBJ1-4|TRBD1
CASSFEDRRRLFF
TGCGCCAGCAGCTTTGAGGACAGGCGGAGACTGTTTTTT
>.|TRBV10-3|TRBJ2-4|TRBD1
CAISDGTALAKNIQYF
TGTGCCATCAGTGACGGGACAGCTCTAGCCAAAAACATTCAGTACTTC
>.|TRBV19|TRBJ1-1|.
CASSITVGVTEAFF
TGTGCCAGTAGTATAACGGTAGGGGTGACTGAAGCTTTCTTT
>.|TRBV28|TRBJ1-6|TRBD1
CASSIRQGSGDSPLHF
TGTGCCAGCAGTATACGACAGGGCTCCGGCGATTCACCCCTCCACTTT
>.|TRBV9|TRBJ2-1|TRBD2
CASSPRGASGYNEQFF
TGTGCCAGCAGCCCCCGGGGAGCTAGCGGCTACAATGAGCAGTTCTTC
>.|TRBV11-2|TRBJ1-5|.
CASSVGGWAPNQPQHF
TGTGCCAGCAGCGTTGGAGGCTGGGCCCCCAATCAGCCCCAGCATTTT
>.|TRBV6-5|TRBJ1-2|TRBD1
CASSYLSDRSDGYTF
TGTGCCAGCAGTTATCTTTCGGACAGGTCGGATGGCTACACCTTC
>.|TRBV7-6|TRBJ1-2|.
CASSLVGQTYGYTF
TGTGCCAGCAGCTTAGTTGGACAGACCTATGGCTACACCTTC
>.|TRBV9|TRBJ1-2|TRBD1
CASSSMDRAGSYGYTF
TGTGCCAGCAGCTCAATGGACAGGGCAGGCAGCTATGGCTACACCTTC
>.|TRBV7-6|TRBJ1-5|.
CASSAVGGSNQPQHF
TGTGCCAGCAGCGCGGTCGGGGGTAGCAATCAGCCCCAGCATTTT
>.|TRBV18|TRBJ2-1|.
CASSPSRKTYNEQFF
TGTGCCAGCTCACCATCGCGGAAGACCTACAATGAGCAGTTCTTC
>.|TRBV5-8|TRBJ1-4|.
CASSLEEGAPWGEKLFF
TGTGCCAGCAGCTTGGAAGAAGGGGCCCCCTGGGGCGAAAAACTGTTTTTT
>.|TRBV15|TRBJ1-5|.
CATSRVFAGNQPQHF
TGTGCCACCAGCAGAGTGTTCGCAGGCAATCAGCCCCAGCATTTT
>.|TRBV4-1|TRBJ1-6|TRBD1
CASSQDQGAWDSPLHF
TGCGCCAGCAGCCAAGACCAGGGGGCCTGGGATTCACCCCTCCACTTT
>.|TRBV18|TRBJ2-5|TRBD2
CASSLPGLAGTETQYF
TGTGCCAGCTCACTTCCGGGACTAGCGGGGACAGAGACCCAGTACTTC
>.|TRBV5-5|TRBJ2-1|.
CASSTGLISGGEQFF
TGTGCCAGCAGCACAGGACTAATCTCAGGTGGTGAGCAGTTCTTC
>.|TRBV5-1|TRBJ2-7|TRBD2
CASSLVSSSGGAHEQYF
TGCGCCAGCAGCTTGGTATCTTCTAGCGGGGGGGCCCACGAGCAGTACTTC
>.|TRBV7-6|TRBJ2-7|TRBD1
CASSPHTRTGVSYEQYF
TGTGCCAGCAGCCCCCATACGCGGACAGGGGTTTCCTACGAGCAGTACTTC
>.|TRBV25-1|TRBJ2-3|TRBD2
CASSTRTSGGGTDTQYF
TGTGCCAGCAGTACCCGGACTAGCGGTGGAGGCACAGATACGCAGTATTTT
>once|TRBV6-1|TRBJ1-2|TRBD1
CASSEMLGQGDYGYTF
TGTGCCAGCAGTGAAATGTTAGGACAGGGAGACTATGGCTACACCTTC
>.|TRBV5-1|TRBJ2-3|TRBD1
CASSLGAGGEDTQYF
TGCGCCAGCAGCTTGGGGGCAGGGGGCGAAGATACGCAGTATTTT
>.|TRBV11-1|TRBJ1-1|.
CASSPSVPGAFF
TGTGCCAGCAGCCCAAGCGTGCCAGGGGCTTTCTTT
>.|TRBV15|TRBJ1-2|.
CATSGLSSGDYGYTF
TGTGCCACCAGCGGTCTCTCGTCGGGGGACTATGGCTACACCTTC
>.|TRBV5-8|TRBJ2-7|TRBD1
CASSPHRGITYEQYF
TGTGCCAGCAGCCCCCACAGGGGGATCACCTACGAGCAGTACTTC
>few|TRBV6-6|TRBJ2-7|TRBD2
CASSRIPSGRLEQYF
TGTGCCAGCAGTCGTATACCTAGCGGGAGGCTCGAGCAGTACTTC
>.|TRBV28|TRBJ2-7|TRBD1
CATRSGTGSQYYEQYF
TGTGCCACCAGATCAGGGACAGGGTCGCAGTACTACGAGCAGTACTTC
>.|TRBV29-1|TRBJ1-1|TRBD1
CSVEGGQGDTEAFF
TGCAGCGTTGAGGGGGGACAGGGGGACACTGAAGCTTTCTTT
>.|TRBV11-3|TRBJ2-3|.
CASSPTGEMDTQYF
TGTGCCAGCAGCCCAACCGGGGAGATGGATACGCAGTATTTT